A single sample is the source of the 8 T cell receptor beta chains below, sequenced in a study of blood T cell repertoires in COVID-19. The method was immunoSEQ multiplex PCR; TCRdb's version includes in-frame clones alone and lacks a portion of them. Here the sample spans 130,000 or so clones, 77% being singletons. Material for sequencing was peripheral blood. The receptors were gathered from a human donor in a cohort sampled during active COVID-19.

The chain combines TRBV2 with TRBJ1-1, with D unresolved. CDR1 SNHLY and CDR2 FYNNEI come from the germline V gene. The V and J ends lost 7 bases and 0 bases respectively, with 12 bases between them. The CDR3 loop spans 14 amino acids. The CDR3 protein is CASTSGSLNTEAFF. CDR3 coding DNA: TGTGCCAGCACTTCGGGGTCGTTGAACACTGAAGCTTTCTTT.

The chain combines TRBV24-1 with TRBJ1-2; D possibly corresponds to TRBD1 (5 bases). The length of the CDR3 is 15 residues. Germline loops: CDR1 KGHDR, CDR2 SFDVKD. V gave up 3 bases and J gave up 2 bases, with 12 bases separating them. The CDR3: CATSDGAEGNYGYTF. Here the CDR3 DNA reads TGTGCCACCAGTGATGGGGCGGAGGGGAACTATGGCTACACCTTC.

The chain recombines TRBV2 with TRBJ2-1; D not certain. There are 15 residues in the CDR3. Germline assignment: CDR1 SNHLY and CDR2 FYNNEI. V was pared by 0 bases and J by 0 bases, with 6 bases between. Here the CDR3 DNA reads TGTGCCAGCAGTGAAGCTATTAGCTCCTACAATGAGCAGTTCTTC. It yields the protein CASSEAISSYNEQFF.

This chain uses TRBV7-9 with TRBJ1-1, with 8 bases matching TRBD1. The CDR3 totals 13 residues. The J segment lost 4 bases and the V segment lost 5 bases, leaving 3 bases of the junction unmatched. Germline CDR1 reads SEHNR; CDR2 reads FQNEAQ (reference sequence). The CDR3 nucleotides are TGTGCCAGCAGCCAAACAGGGGGCACTGAAGCTTTCTTT. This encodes CASSQTGGTEAFF.

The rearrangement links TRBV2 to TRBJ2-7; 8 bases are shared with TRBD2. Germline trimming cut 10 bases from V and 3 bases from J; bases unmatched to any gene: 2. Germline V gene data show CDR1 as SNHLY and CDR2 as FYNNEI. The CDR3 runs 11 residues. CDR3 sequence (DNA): TGTGCCACTCGGGGGGGCTACGAGCAGTACTTC. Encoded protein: CATRGGYEQYF.

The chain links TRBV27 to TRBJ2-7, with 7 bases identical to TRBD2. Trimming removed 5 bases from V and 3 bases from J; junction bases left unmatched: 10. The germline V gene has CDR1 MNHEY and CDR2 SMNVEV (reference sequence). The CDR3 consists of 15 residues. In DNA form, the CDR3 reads TGTGCCAGCAGTCTAGGCCTAGCGGAAGTCTACGAGCAGTACTTC. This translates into CASSLGLAEVYEQYF.

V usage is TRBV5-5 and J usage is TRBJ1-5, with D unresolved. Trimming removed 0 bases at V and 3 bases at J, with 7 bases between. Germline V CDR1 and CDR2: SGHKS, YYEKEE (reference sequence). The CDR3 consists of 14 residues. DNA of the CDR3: TGTGCCAGCAGCTTGGCCAGAACCAATCAGCCCCAGCATTTT. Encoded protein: CASSLARTNQPQHF.

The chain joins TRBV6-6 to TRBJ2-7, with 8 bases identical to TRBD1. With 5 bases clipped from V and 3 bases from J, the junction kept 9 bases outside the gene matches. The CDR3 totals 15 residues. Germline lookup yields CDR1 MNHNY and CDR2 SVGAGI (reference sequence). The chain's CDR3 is CASSPQGVAGYEQYF. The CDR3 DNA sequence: TGTGCCAGCAGTCCACAGGGGGTGGCGGGCTACGAGCAGTACTTC.